Sequencing of this T cell receptor (beta chain) was carried out in a study of T cell responses to AZD1222 COVID-19 vaccine. Regarding this clone: As yet, its antigen is unknown.

Germline V gene data show CDR1 as LNHDA and CDR2 as SQIVND (reference sequence). CDR3 length: 15 residues. The trim removed 4 bases at V and 9 bases at J, leaving 8 bases unmatched. Study conclusions and caveats: Vaccination with two AZD1222 doses was followed by a rise in Spike-specific TCR breadth and depth.

Sequenced by immunoSEQ multiplex PCR; TCRdb stores in-frame clones only, minus some. The table has roughly 40,000 clones, 88% seen once. Sequences were derived from peripheral blood, sampled 28 days after the second dose of the MenACWY control vaccine. This clonotype originated in an adult who received the MenACWY meningococcal vaccine as a control. The chain joins TRBV19 to TRBJ2-2, with TRBD2 matching 10 bases. The CDR3 DNA is TGTGCCAGTAGTAGTGAGCGGGAGGGCCCCCGGGAGCTGTTTTTT. Translated, it gives CASSSEREGPRELFF.